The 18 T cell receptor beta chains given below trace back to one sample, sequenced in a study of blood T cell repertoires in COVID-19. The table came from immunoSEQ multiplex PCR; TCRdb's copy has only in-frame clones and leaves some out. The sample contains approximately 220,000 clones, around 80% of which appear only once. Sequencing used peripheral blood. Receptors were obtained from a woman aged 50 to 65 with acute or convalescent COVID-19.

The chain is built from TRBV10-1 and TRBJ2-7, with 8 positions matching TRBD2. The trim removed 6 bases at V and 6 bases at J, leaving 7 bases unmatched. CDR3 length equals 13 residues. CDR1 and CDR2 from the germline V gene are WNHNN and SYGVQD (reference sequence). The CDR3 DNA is TGCGCCAGCAGCGCCCAGCGGGAGAGCGAGCAGTACTTC. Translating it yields CASSAQRESEQYF.

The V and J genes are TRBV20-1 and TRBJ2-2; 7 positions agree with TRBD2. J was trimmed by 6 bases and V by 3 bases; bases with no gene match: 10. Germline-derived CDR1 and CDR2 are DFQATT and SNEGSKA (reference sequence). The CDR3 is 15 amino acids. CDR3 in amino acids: CSASGRLAKSGELFF. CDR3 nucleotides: TGCAGTGCTAGTGGGAGACTAGCTAAGTCCGGGGAGCTGTTTTTT.

CDR3 amino acids: CASSPDATGATEAFF. DNA for the CDR3: TGTGCCAGCTCACCAGATGCGACAGGCGCCACTGAAGCTTTCTTT. This sequence joins TRBV18 and TRBJ1-1, with a possible D match to TRBD1 (6 bases). V gave up 2 bases and J gave up 4 bases, with 14 bases separating them. CDR3 length: 15 residues. Germline loops: CDR1 KGHSH, CDR2 LQKENI.

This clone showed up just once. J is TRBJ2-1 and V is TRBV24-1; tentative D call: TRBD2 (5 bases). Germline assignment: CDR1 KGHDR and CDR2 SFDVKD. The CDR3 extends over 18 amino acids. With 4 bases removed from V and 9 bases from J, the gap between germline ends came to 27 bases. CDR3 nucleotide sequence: TGTGCCACCAGTGACCCAAAGACGAACACTCGACTACATGGTGAGCAGTTCTTC. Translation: CATSDPKTNTRLHGEQFF.

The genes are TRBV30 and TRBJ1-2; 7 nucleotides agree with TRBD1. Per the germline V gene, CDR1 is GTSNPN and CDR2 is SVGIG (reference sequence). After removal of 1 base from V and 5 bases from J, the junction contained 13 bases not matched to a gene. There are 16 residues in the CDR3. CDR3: CAWSAKGSDRRYGYTF. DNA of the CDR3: TGTGCCTGGAGTGCCAAGGGATCGGACAGGCGTTATGGCTACACCTTC. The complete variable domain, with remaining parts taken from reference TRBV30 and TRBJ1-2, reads SQTIHQWPATLVQPVGSPLSLECTVEGTSNPNLYWYRQAAGRGLQLLFYSVGIGQISSEVPQNLSASRPQDRQFILSSKKLLLSDSGFYLCAWSAKGSDRRYGYTFGSGTRLTVV.

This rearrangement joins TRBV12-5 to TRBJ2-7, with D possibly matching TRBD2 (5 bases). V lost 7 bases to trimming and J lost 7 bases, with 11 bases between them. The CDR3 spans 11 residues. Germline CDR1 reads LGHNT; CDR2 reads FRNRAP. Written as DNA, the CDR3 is TGTGCTAGTGCCTCCCCGGGGGAGCAGTACTTC. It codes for CASASPGEQYF.

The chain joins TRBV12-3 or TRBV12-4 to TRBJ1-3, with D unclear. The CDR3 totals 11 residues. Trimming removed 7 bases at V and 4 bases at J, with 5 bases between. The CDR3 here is CASKLGNTIYF. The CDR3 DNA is TGTGCCAGCAAACTCGGAAACACCATATATTTT.

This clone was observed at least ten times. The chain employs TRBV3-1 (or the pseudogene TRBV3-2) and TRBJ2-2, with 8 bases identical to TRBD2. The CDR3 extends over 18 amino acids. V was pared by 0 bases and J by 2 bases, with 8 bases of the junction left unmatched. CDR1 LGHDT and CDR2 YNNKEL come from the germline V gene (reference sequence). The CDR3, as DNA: TGTGCCAGCAGCCAAGAATCCAGCGGGAGTGTTAACACCGGGGAGCTGTTTTTT. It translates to CASSQESSGSVNTGELFF.

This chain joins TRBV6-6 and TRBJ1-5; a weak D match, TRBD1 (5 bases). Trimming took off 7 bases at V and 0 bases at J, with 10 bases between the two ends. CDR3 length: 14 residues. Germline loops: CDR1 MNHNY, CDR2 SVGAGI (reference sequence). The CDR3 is CASTGQNSNQPQHF. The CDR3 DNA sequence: TGTGCCAGCACAGGGCAAAATAGCAATCAGCCCCAGCATTTT.

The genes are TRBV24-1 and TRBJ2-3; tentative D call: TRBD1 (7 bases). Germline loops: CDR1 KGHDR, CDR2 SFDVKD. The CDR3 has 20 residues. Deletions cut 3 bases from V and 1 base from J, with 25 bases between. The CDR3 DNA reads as TGTGCCACCAGTGATGCCCTCGGCGCAGGGGGGACCTTAGGCACAGATACGCAGTATTTT. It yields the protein CATSDALGAGGTLGTDTQYF.

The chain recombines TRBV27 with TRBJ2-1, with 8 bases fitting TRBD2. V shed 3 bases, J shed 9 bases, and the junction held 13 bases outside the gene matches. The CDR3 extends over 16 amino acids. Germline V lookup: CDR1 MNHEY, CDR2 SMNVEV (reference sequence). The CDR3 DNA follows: TGTGCCAGCAGTTTCGGGCCGGGACTAGAGAGGCGTGAGCAGTTCTTC. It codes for CASSFGPGLERREQFF.

DNA of the CDR3: TGCAGTGCTAGTAGGGGACTAGCGTCCGACCAAGAGACCCAGTACTTC. Protein: CSASRGLASDQETQYF. The chain links TRBV20-1 to TRBJ2-5, with 10 bases fitting TRBD2. Trimming removed 3 bases from V and 0 bases from J; junction bases left unmatched: 7. The CDR3 covers 16 residues. CDR1 and CDR2 (germline): DFQATT, SNEGSKA (reference sequence).

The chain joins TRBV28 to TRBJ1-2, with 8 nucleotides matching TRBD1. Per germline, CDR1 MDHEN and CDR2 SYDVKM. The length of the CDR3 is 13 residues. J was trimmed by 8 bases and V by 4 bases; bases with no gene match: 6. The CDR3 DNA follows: TGTGCCAGCAGTTCGACAGGGGCGGGAGGCTACACCTTC. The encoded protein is CASSSTGAGGYTF.

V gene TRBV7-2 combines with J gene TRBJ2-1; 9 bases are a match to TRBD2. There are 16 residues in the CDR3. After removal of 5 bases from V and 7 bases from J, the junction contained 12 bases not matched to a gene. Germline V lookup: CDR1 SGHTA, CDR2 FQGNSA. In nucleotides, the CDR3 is TGTGCCAGCAGCACCTTAGCGGGAGTCGGGGGTAATGAGCAGTTCTTC. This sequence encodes CASSTLAGVGGNEQFF.

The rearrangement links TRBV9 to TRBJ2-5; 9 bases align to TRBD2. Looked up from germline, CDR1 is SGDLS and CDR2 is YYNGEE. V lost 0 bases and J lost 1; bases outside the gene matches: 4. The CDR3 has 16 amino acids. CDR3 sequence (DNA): TGTGCCAGCAGCGTAGGAGTAGCGGGGGCCCAAGAGACCCAGTACTTC. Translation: CASSVGVAGAQETQYF.

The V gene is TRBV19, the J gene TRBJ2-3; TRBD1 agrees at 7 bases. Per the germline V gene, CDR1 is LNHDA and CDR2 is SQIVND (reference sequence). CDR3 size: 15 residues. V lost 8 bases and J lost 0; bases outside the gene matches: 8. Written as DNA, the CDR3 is TGTGCCAGTTCTAGACAGGGAACGAGCACAGATACGCAGTATTTT. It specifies CASSRQGTSTDTQYF.

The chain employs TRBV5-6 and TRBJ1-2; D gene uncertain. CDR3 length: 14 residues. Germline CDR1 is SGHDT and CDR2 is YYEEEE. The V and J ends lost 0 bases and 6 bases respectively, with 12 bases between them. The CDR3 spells CASSLALTADGYTF. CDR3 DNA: TGTGCCAGCAGCTTGGCCTTAACAGCAGATGGCTACACCTTC.

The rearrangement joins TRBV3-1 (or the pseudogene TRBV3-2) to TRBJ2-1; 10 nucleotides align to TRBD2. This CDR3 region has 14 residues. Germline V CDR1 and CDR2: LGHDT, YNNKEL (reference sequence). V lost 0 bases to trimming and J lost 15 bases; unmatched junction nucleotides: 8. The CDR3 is CASSQDFLAGASFF. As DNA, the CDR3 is TGTGCCAGCAGCCAAGATTTCCTAGCGGGAGCTTCGTTCTTC.